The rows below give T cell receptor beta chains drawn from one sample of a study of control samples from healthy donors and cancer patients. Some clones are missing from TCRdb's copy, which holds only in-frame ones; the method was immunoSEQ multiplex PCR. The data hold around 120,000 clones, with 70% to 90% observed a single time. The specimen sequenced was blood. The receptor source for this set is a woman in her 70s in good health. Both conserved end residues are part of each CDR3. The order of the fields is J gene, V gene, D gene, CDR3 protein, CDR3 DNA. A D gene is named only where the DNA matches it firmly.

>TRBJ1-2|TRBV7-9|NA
CASSLDLDYGYTF
TGTGCCAGCAGCTTAGACCTGGACTATGGCTACACCTTC
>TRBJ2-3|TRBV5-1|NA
CASSYRESTDTQYF
TGCGCCAGCAGTTACAGGGAGAGCACAGATACGCAGTATTTT
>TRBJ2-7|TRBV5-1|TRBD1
CASSSDRGYEQYF
TGCGCCAGCAGTTCGGACAGGGGCTACGAGCAGTACTTC
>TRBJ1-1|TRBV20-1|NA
CSARGNTEAFF
TGCAGTGCTAGAGGGAACACTGAAGCTTTCTTT
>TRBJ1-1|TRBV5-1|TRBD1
CASRAGTGTEAFF
TGCGCCAGCAGGGCCGGGACAGGAACTGAAGCTTTCTTT
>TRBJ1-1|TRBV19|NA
CASTRLGPEFQAFF
TGTGCCAGTACCCGGCTGGGGCCCGAATTTCAAGCTTTCTTT
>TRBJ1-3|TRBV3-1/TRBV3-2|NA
CASSQELLSGNTIYF
TGTGCCAGCAGCCAAGAACTCCTCTCTGGAAACACCATATATTTT
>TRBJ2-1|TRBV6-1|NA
CASSDTLNEQFF
TGTGCCAGCAGTGACACTCTCAATGAGCAGTTCTTC
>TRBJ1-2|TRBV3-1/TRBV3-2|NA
CASSRGDGANYGYTF
TGTGCCAGCTCAAGGGGGGACGGAGCTAACTATGGCTACACCTTC
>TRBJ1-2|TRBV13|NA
CASSLDRGYGYTF
TGTGCCAGCAGCTTAGACCGGGGCTATGGCTACACCTTC
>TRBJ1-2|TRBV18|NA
CASSPGGESYGYTF
TGTGCCAGCTCACCAGGGGGGGAGAGCTATGGCTACACCTTC
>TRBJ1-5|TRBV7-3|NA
CATDNRRTGGDSNQPQHF
TGTGCCACCGACAACAGGAGAACGGGGGGAGATAGCAATCAGCCCCAGCATTTT
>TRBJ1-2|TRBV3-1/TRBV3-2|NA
CASSQGNSRGGYTF
TGTGCCAGCAGCCAAGGAAATTCCCGAGGGGGCTACACCTTC
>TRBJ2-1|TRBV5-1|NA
CASANGGSRTQNEQFF
TGCGCCAGCGCCAACGGGGGCTCTCGGACGCAGAATGAGCAGTTCTTC
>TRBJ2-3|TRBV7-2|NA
CASSLVSTDTQYF
TGTGCCAGCAGCTTAGTTAGCACAGATACGCAGTATTTT
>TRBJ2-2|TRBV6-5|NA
CAIRWRNTGELFF
TGTGCCATCAGGTGGCGGAACACCGGGGAGCTGTTTTTT
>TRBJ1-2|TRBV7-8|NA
CASSLVASRTPGDGYTF
TGTGCCAGCAGCTTAGTGGCATCGAGGACCCCGGGTGATGGCTACACCTTC
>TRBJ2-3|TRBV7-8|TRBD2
CASSWGTSGGTDTQYF
TGTGCCAGCAGCTGGGGAACTAGCGGGGGCACAGATACGCAGTATTTT